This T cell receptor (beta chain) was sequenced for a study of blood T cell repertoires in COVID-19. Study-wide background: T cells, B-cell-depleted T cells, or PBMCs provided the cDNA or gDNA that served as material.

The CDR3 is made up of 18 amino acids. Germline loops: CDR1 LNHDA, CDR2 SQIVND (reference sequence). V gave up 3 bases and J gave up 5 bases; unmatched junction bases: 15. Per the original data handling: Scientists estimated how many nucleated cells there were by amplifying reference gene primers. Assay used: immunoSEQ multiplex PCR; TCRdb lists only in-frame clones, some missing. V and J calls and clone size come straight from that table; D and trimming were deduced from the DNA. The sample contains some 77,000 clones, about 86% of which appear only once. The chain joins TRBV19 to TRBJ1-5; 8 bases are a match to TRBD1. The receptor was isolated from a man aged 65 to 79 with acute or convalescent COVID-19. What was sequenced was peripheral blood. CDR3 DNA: TGTGCCAGTAGTATCTCATATGGGGGCAGGGGGCTTGATCAGCCCCAGCATTTT. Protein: CASSISYGGRGLDQPQHF.